Listed below are T cell receptor beta chains from one sample, sequenced in a study of T cell responses to AZD1222 COVID-19 vaccine. Measured with immunoSEQ multiplex PCR; TCRdb has only the in-frame clones, and not every one. The profile shows 100,000 to 150,000 clones, 75% to 90% of them singletons. The sequenced sample was peripheral blood, obtained on day 0 of AZD1222 vaccination. The receptors originated from an adult in good health. Both conserved end residues are part of each CDR3. Each record gives: CDR3 DNA, CDR3 protein, J gene, V gene, D gene, clone size. D genes are given only for firm matches. Expanded clones are given a class, and other clones once, few, many or no size at all.

cdr3_nt: TGTGCCAGTACCCAGGGAACAGGGGGTTACAATCAGCCCCAGCATTTT
cdr3_aa: CASTQGTGGYNQPQHF
j_call: TRBJ1-5
v_call: TRBV19
d_call: TRBD1
clone_size: NA

cdr3_nt: TGCGCCAGCAGCACCCCAGGAACGAACACCGGGGAGCTGTTTTTT
cdr3_aa: CASSTPGTNTGELFF
j_call: TRBJ2-2
v_call: TRBV5-1
d_call: NA
clone_size: once

cdr3_nt: TGTGCCAGCAGCCAATATGTCACCGGGACTCTAAGGCGCGGGGTTAATGAAAAACTGTTTTTT
cdr3_aa: CASSQYVTGTLRRGVNEKLFF
j_call: TRBJ1-4
v_call: TRBV3-1/TRBV3-2
d_call: NA
clone_size: NA

cdr3_nt: TGTGCCAGTAGGGGCGGGAGAGGCTCCTACGAGCAGTACTTC
cdr3_aa: CASRGGRGSYEQYF
j_call: TRBJ2-7
v_call: TRBV19
d_call: TRBD2
clone_size: NA

cdr3_nt: TGTGCCAGCAGCTTGTTAGTCGGTGAACCTCTGAACGAGCAGTACTTC
cdr3_aa: CASSLLVGEPLNEQYF
j_call: TRBJ2-7
v_call: TRBV5-6
d_call: NA
clone_size: NA

cdr3_nt: TGTGCCAGCAGCACCCGACAGGGGGCGTTCTTC
cdr3_aa: CASSTRQGAFF
j_call: TRBJ2-1
v_call: TRBV7-9
d_call: TRBD1
clone_size: NA

cdr3_nt: TGTGCCAGCAGTGAACTTTTTTGGATTGGAGGCCTCGGATATTTT
cdr3_aa: CASSELFWIGGLGYF
j_call: TRBJ1-3
v_call: TRBV6-1
d_call: NA
clone_size: NA

cdr3_nt: TGTGCCAGCAGCCGGGGGGGCGGTAATCAGCCCCAGCATTTT
cdr3_aa: CASSRGGGNQPQHF
j_call: TRBJ1-5
v_call: TRBV14
d_call: NA
clone_size: NA

cdr3_nt: TGTGCCAGCAGCCAAGGGGACTCTGGGGCCAACGTCCTGACTTTC
cdr3_aa: CASSQGDSGANVLTF
j_call: TRBJ2-6
v_call: TRBV4-2
d_call: NA
clone_size: NA

cdr3_nt: TGTGCCAGCAGTTACTCCTCCCGGGCCTTCTCCGGTGGCTACACCTTC
cdr3_aa: CASSYSSRAFSGGYTF
j_call: TRBJ1-2
v_call: TRBV6-5
d_call: NA
clone_size: NA

cdr3_nt: TGTGCCAGCAGCTTGGGACGGAACTACGAGCAGTACTTC
cdr3_aa: CASSLGRNYEQYF
j_call: TRBJ2-7
v_call: TRBV7-3
d_call: NA
clone_size: once

cdr3_nt: TGTGCCTGGAGCCTTCCCCCGGGGCGCACGCAGTATTTT
cdr3_aa: CAWSLPPGRTQYF
j_call: TRBJ2-3
v_call: TRBV30
d_call: NA
clone_size: NA

cdr3_nt: TGTGCCAGCAGCCGAAGGGACTCTTGGTACTTC
cdr3_aa: CASSRRDSWYF
j_call: TRBJ2-7
v_call: TRBV7-2
d_call: NA
clone_size: NA

cdr3_nt: TGTGCCAGCAGTGAAGCGGGCAGTATAGCCAAAAACATTCAGTACTTC
cdr3_aa: CASSEAGSIAKNIQYF
j_call: TRBJ2-4
v_call: TRBV2
d_call: NA
clone_size: NA

cdr3_nt: TGCAGCGTCCGAGGAGGGGCTAACTATGGCTACACCTTC
cdr3_aa: CSVRGGANYGYTF
j_call: TRBJ1-2
v_call: TRBV29-1
d_call: NA
clone_size: NA

cdr3_nt: TGTGCCAGCGGACACCCGAACACCGGGGAGCTGTTTTTT
cdr3_aa: CASGHPNTGELFF
j_call: TRBJ2-2
v_call: TRBV25-1
d_call: NA
clone_size: NA

cdr3_nt: TGTGCCAGCAGCCCTCAGACCTTCTCTGGAAACACCATATATTTT
cdr3_aa: CASSPQTFSGNTIYF
j_call: TRBJ1-3
v_call: TRBV14
d_call: NA
clone_size: few

cdr3_nt: TGTGCCAGCTGGAATAGCGGGGGCGCAGATACGCAGTATTTT
cdr3_aa: CASWNSGGADTQYF
j_call: TRBJ2-3
v_call: TRBV6-6
d_call: TRBD2
clone_size: NA

cdr3_nt: TGTGCCAGCTCAGGGTCCTTAGAGGAAAAACTGTTTTTT
cdr3_aa: CASSGSLEEKLFF
j_call: TRBJ1-4
v_call: TRBV6-5
d_call: NA
clone_size: NA

cdr3_nt: TGTGCCAGCAGCCAAGGGGAGTCCCAGACTAGCGGGGGGAAGACCCAGTACTTC
cdr3_aa: CASSQGESQTSGGKTQYF
j_call: TRBJ2-5
v_call: TRBV4-2
d_call: TRBD2
clone_size: few

cdr3_nt: TGTGCCTGCGCAGGGAGCACAGATACGCAGTATTTT
cdr3_aa: CACAGSTDTQYF
j_call: TRBJ2-3
v_call: TRBV10-3
d_call: NA
clone_size: NA

cdr3_nt: TGCAGTGCTAGTATTTCCCGGACTCTAAAGATGGGGACCCAGTACTTC
cdr3_aa: CSASISRTLKMGTQYF
j_call: TRBJ2-5
v_call: TRBV20-1
d_call: NA
clone_size: NA

cdr3_nt: TGTGCCAGCAGCGCGCTAACGGGGAACACTGAAGCTTTCTTT
cdr3_aa: CASSALTGNTEAFF
j_call: TRBJ1-1
v_call: TRBV7-9
d_call: NA
clone_size: NA

cdr3_nt: TGTGCCAGCAGTGTCCAGGGGGGGACGGCCAAAAACATTCAGTACTTC
cdr3_aa: CASSVQGGTAKNIQYF
j_call: TRBJ2-4
v_call: TRBV2
d_call: NA
clone_size: once

cdr3_nt: TGTGCCAGCAGACCCCAACAGGGGAACACTGAAGCTTTCTTT
cdr3_aa: CASRPQQGNTEAFF
j_call: TRBJ1-1
v_call: TRBV7-9
d_call: NA
clone_size: NA

cdr3_nt: TGTGCCAGCAGTTACTCGACACAGGGGGCCTCCTACGAGCAGTACTTC
cdr3_aa: CASSYSTQGASYEQYF
j_call: TRBJ2-7
v_call: TRBV6-6
d_call: TRBD1
clone_size: NA

cdr3_nt: TGTGCCTGGACTCCCCTGACTAGCGGGGGGGCCCGTGAGCAGTTCTTC
cdr3_aa: CAWTPLTSGGAREQFF
j_call: TRBJ2-1
v_call: TRBV30
d_call: TRBD2
clone_size: NA

cdr3_nt: TGTGCCAGCAGTCGTTTTTTCGATACGCAGTATTTT
cdr3_aa: CASSRFFDTQYF
j_call: TRBJ2-3
v_call: TRBV6-5
d_call: NA
clone_size: NA

cdr3_nt: TGTGCCAGCAGCTTAGCGGTTTGGGGTACCTACAATGAGCAGTTCTTC
cdr3_aa: CASSLAVWGTYNEQFF
j_call: TRBJ2-1
v_call: TRBV7-9
d_call: NA
clone_size: once

cdr3_nt: TGTGCCAGCAGCCCAGACGGGTCACGGACTAGCAATGAGCAGTTCTTC
cdr3_aa: CASSPDGSRTSNEQFF
j_call: TRBJ2-1
v_call: TRBV11-2
d_call: TRBD2
clone_size: NA

cdr3_nt: TGTGCCAGCAGCCCGGCTGGCAGGGGCAGGGGTAACTATGGCTACACCTTC
cdr3_aa: CASSPAGRGRGNYGYTF
j_call: TRBJ1-2
v_call: TRBV7-2
d_call: NA
clone_size: NA

cdr3_nt: TGTGCCAGCAGGACAGATTATAGCAATCAGCCCCAGCATTTT
cdr3_aa: CASRTDYSNQPQHF
j_call: TRBJ1-5
v_call: TRBV6-6
d_call: NA
clone_size: NA

cdr3_nt: TGTGCCAGCAGCGCAACCCAAGGAAACACTGAAGCTTTCTTT
cdr3_aa: CASSATQGNTEAFF
j_call: TRBJ1-1
v_call: TRBV7-3
d_call: NA
clone_size: NA

cdr3_nt: TGTGCCAGCAGCTTGGGGTTGAGGGAACCGAACTATGGCTACACCTTC
cdr3_aa: CASSLGLREPNYGYTF
j_call: TRBJ1-2
v_call: TRBV5-4
d_call: NA
clone_size: NA

cdr3_nt: TGTGCCTGGAGTGTACGCAGGGGGACAGCGAATCAGCCCCAGCATTTT
cdr3_aa: CAWSVRRGTANQPQHF
j_call: TRBJ1-5
v_call: TRBV30
d_call: TRBD1
clone_size: NA

cdr3_nt: TGTGCCTGGAGTTTCGGACAGGGGCCAAATTCACCCCTCCACTTT
cdr3_aa: CAWSFGQGPNSPLHF
j_call: TRBJ1-6
v_call: TRBV30
d_call: TRBD1
clone_size: once

cdr3_nt: TGCGCCAGCAGCCAAGAGTGGGACAGCTCCTACGAGCAGTACTTC
cdr3_aa: CASSQEWDSSYEQYF
j_call: TRBJ2-7
v_call: TRBV4-1
d_call: TRBD1
clone_size: NA

cdr3_nt: TGTGCCACCAGCGGTGCCAGGGCCGGGGAGAACGAGCAGTACTTC
cdr3_aa: CATSGARAGENEQYF
j_call: TRBJ2-7
v_call: TRBV6-2/TRBV6-3
d_call: NA
clone_size: NA

cdr3_nt: TGTGCCAGTAGTATCGGTCCAGGGGCTAACTATGGCTACACCTTC
cdr3_aa: CASSIGPGANYGYTF
j_call: TRBJ1-2
v_call: TRBV19
d_call: NA
clone_size: NA

cdr3_nt: TGTGCCAGCAGCCCCGGACAGCCGAATGAGCAGTTCTTC
cdr3_aa: CASSPGQPNEQFF
j_call: TRBJ2-1
v_call: TRBV13
d_call: NA
clone_size: NA

cdr3_nt: TGTGCCAGCTCACCCTCGGACAGGGAAGAGGAGTCACCCCTCCACTTT
cdr3_aa: CASSPSDREEESPLHF
j_call: TRBJ1-6
v_call: TRBV18
d_call: TRBD1
clone_size: few

cdr3_nt: TGTGCCAGCAGCTTAGAGGGGGCGATCGGGGAGCTGTTTTTT
cdr3_aa: CASSLEGAIGELFF
j_call: TRBJ2-2
v_call: TRBV7-9
d_call: TRBD1
clone_size: NA

cdr3_nt: TGTGCCAGCAGCGACGAACTAGCGGGGGGGCCATATGAGCAGTTCTTC
cdr3_aa: CASSDELAGGPYEQFF
j_call: TRBJ2-1
v_call: TRBV5-6
d_call: TRBD2
clone_size: NA